This paragraph covers one T cell receptor (beta chain) sequence. The antigen remains unidentified. Sequencing was performed with immunoSEQ multiplex PCR; in TCRdb, only in-frame clones are kept and a portion is missing. The data contain some 9,800 clones, 83% of them singletons. This sample is part of a study of follicular helper T cells after annual influenza vaccination. Study observations and caveats: Day 7 ICOS+CD38+ clones were most often found later in ICOS-CD38- cTfh cells.

The time point is: 2014-2015 season, 7 days after vaccination. The CDR3 covers 15 residues. The germline CDR1 and CDR2 sequences are SGHAT and FQNNGV. V gave up 5 bases and J gave up 5 bases; unmatched junction bases: 10. Material: CXCR5- memory CD4+ T cells sorted from blood, obtained 7 days after influenza vaccination. The sequence was collected from an adult who received the influenza vaccine. The chain employs TRBV11-2 and TRBJ1-1; 8 bases match TRBD1. In DNA, the CDR3 is TGTGCCAGCAGCCCCGGACAGGGCCAACGGACTGAAGCTTTCTTT. Translation gives CASSPGQGQRTEAFF. The whole variable domain, filled in from reference TRBV11-2 and TRBJ1-1, reads EAGVAQSPRYKIIEKRQSVAFWCNPISGHATLYWYQQILGQGPKLLIQFQNNGVVDDSQLPKDRFSAERLKGVDSTLKIQPAKLEDSAVYLCASSPGQGQRTEAFFGQGTRLTVV.